This T cell receptor (beta chain) was sequenced in a study of cytomegalovirus exposure and HLA in healthy donors. The overall study: A previous analysis identified 90 million to 140 million unique TCR beta sequences derived from approximately 190 million T cells.

Germline assignment: CDR1 LNHNV and CDR2 YYDKDF (reference sequence). The CDR3 extends over 15 amino acids. V lost 4 bases to trimming and J lost 2 bases, with 13 bases between them. Comment on this clone: As yet, its antigen is unknown.

Primers for the PCR totalled 60 Vbeta and 13 Jbeta. Data came from immunoSEQ multiplex PCR; TCRdb stores just in-frame clones and leaves some out. Among about 190,000 clones listed, under 80% were seen once. Notes on the study in general: In vitro work confirmed that a few CMV-associated chains recognize CMV antigens. CMV serostatus was the sole immune exposure data available. Whilst most TCR sequences proved rare, a subset of public TCRs occurred across many donors.

The V call is TRBV15, the J call TRBJ2-3, with D hard to call. The sample taken for sequencing was PBMCs. This clonotype was sampled from a man aged 30 to 45 in good health and CMV-seropositive. The CDR3 region is CATSNSDIYTDTQYF. CDR3 DNA: TGTGCCACCAGCAACTCCGACATATACACAGATACGCAGTATTTT.